This T cell receptor beta chain was recorded in a study of cytomegalovirus exposure and HLA in healthy donors. PCR amplification relied on 60 Vbeta primers (plus 13 Jbeta primers). Some clones are missing from TCRdb's copy, which holds only in-frame ones; the method was immunoSEQ multiplex PCR. The sample holds 100,000 or so clones, under 80% seen once. Per the germline V gene, CDR1 is SGHRS and CDR2 is YFSETQ. J lost 6 bases, V lost 0 bases, and 9 bases had no gene match. The CDR3 length is 17 residues. This sequence originates from a woman between 18 and 29 years old in good health and CMV-seropositive. Sequenced: PBMCs. The chain joins TRBV5-1 to TRBJ2-3, with 11 bases aligning to TRBD2. The CDR3 loop is CASSLDPTSGSLDTQYF. DNA of the CDR3: TGCGCCAGCAGCTTGGATCCTACTAGCGGGAGTTTGGATACGCAGTATTTT.